This entry features one T cell receptor beta chain sequence. The antigen remains unidentified. A much larger clone differs from this one at a single base, so this may be a read error. The library was built from roughly 400 ng RNA with molecular barcoded adaptors for alpha/delta and beta/gamma chains. Using its own MiXCR run on the reads, TCRdb lists one record per CDR3 protein. The table records fewer than 35,000 distinct CDR3 sequences, about a fifth of them present only once. This entry belongs to a study of read filtering for tumor transcriptome and immune sequencing. Turning to the study itself: RNA-seq yielded only about 75 to 1273 TCR reads, IR-seq about 4 to 10.27 million.

The study, taken as a whole, reports: RNA-seq captured clonotypes less deeply and reliably than IR-seq. This fraction held mixed bone marrow immune cells after CD138-negative sorting. In IR-seq, single-read clonotypes were approximately 79% of clonotypes but around 4% of reads.

Trimming removed 6 bases from V and 9 bases from J; junction bases left unmatched: 15. This CDR3 region has 15 residues. Germline CDR1 and CDR2: KGHSH and LQKENI. The clonotype comes from a donor aged 40 or over with multiple myeloma. This sequence joins TRBV18 and TRBJ2-7, with TRBD1 matching 9 bases. Sequenced sample: a population of CD138-negative cells sorted from bone marrow. The CDR3 bases are TGTGCCAGCTCTCTCCTGGGACAGGGTTACGACGGGCAGTACTTC. It yields the protein CASSLLGQGYDGQYF. Together with reference TRBV18 and TRBJ2-7, the CDR3 gives the full variable domain: NAGVMQNPRHLVRRRGQEARLRCSPMKGHSHVYWYRQLPEEGLKFMVYLQKENIIDESGMPKERFSAEFPKEGPSILRIQQVVRGDSAAYFCASSLLGQGYDGQYFGPGTRLTVT.